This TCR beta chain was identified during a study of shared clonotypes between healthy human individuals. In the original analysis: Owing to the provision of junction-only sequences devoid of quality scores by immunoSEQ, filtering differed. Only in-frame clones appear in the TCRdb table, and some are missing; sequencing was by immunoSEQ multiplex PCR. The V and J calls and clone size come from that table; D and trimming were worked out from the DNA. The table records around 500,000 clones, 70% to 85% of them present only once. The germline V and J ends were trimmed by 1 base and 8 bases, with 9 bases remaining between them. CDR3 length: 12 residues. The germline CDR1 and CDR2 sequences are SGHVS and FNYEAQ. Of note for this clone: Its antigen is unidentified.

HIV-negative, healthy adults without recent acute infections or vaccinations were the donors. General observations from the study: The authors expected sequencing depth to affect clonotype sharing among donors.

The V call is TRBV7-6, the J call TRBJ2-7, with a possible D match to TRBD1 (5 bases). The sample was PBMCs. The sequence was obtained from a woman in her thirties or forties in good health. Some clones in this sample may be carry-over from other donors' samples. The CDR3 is CASSLESGKQYF. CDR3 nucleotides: TGTGCCAGCAGCTTAGAGTCAGGGAAGCAGTACTTC.